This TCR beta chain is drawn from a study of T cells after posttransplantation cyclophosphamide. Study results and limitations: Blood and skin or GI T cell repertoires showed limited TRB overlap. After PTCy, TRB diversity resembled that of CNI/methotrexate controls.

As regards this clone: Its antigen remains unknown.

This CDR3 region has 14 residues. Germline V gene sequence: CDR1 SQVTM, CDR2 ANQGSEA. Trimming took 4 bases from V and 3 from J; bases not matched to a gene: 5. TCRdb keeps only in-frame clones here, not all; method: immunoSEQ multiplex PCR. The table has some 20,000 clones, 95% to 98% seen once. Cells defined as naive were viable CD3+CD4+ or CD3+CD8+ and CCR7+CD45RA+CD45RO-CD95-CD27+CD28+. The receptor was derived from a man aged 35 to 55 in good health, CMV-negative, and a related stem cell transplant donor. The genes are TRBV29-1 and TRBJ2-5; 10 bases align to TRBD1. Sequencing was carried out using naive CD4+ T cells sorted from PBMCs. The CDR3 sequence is CSVGPGTGEETQYF. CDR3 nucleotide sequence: TGCAGCGTTGGTCCCGGGACAGGGGAAGAGACCCAGTACTTC.